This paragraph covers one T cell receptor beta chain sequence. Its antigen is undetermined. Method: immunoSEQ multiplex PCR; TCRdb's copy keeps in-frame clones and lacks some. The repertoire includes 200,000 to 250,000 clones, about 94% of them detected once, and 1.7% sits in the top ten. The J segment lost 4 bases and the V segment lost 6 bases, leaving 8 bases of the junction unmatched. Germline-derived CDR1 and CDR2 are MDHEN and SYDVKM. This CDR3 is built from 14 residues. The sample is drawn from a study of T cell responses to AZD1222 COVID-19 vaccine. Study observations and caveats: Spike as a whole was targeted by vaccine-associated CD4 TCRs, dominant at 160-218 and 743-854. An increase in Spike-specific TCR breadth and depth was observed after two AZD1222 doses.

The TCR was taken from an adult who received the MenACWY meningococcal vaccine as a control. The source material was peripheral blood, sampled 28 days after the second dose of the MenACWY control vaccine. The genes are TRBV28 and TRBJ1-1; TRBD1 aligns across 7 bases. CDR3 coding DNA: TGTGCCAGCAGCGAAAACAGGGGCGTCACTGAAGCTTTCTTT. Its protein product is CASSENRGVTEAFF.